This T cell receptor (beta chain) is from a study of cytomegalovirus exposure and HLA in healthy donors. In the study overall: Out of approximately 400 genotyped donors, roughly 78% belonged to the Caucasian-associated ancestry cluster. Notes on the study in general: Most TCR beta V segments were productive about 87% or about 30% of the time in an earlier analysis.

This clone was counted a single time. Its antigen is unidentified. PCR used 60 Vbeta primers and 13 Jbeta primers. The data were produced by immunoSEQ multiplex PCR, yet TCRdb's version contains in-frame clones alone and is incomplete. In the table there are about 140,000 clones, around two thirds of which are singletons. Healthy bone marrow donors made up the cohort. The CDR3 has 15 residues. Looked up from germline, CDR1 is SGHNT and CDR2 is YYREEE (reference sequence). With 3 bases clipped from V and 5 bases from J, the junction kept 11 bases outside the gene matches. Sequenced sample: PBMCs. The clonotype comes from a male donor in good health and CMV-seronegative. The chain combines TRBV5-4 with TRBJ2-7; 7 bases are shared with TRBD2. The CDR3 bases are TGTGCCAGCAGCTGGGGCGGGGGTAGGGCCAACGAGCAGTACTTC. It codes for CASSWGGGRANEQYF. Based on the CDR3 plus reference TRBV5-4 and TRBJ2-7, the full variable domain is ETGVTQSPTHLIKTRGQQVTLRCSSQSGHNTVSWYQQALGQGPQFIFQYYREEENGRGNFPPRFSGLQFPNYSSELNVNALELDDSALYLCASSWGGGRANEQYFGPGTRLTVT.